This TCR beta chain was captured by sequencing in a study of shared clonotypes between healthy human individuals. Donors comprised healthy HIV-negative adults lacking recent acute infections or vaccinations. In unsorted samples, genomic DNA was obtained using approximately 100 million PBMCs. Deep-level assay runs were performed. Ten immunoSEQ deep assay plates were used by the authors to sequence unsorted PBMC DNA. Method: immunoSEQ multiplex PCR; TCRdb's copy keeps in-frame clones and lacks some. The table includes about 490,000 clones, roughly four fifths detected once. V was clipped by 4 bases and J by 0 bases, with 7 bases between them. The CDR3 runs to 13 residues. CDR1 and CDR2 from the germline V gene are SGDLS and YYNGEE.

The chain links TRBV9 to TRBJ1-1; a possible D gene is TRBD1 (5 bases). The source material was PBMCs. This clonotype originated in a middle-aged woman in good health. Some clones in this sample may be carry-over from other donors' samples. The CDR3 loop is CASSRQMNTEAFF. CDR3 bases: TGTGCCAGCAGCCGACAGATGAACACTGAAGCTTTCTTT.